The rows below give T cell receptor beta chains drawn from one sample of a study of blood T cells in healthy people across ages. TCRdb ran MiXCR on the 5' RACE reads and lists one entry per CDR3 protein. Of fewer than 900,000 distinct CDR3 sequences detected, about 42% appear once; the ten largest clones hold 20% to 25%. The specimen was blood. These receptors all come from a woman in her sixties in good health. CDR3s include the opening cysteine and the closing phenylalanine or tryptophan. D genes are given only for firm matches. Clone size appears in some rows only: once, few, many, or a class for an expanded clone.

J: TRBJ2-7; D: TRBD2; V: TRBV5-1; size: .; DNA: TGCGCCAGCAGCTTGGAAACTAGCGGGGGAATACTATCCTACGAGCAGTACTTC; CDR3: CASSLETSGGILSYEQYF
J: TRBJ2-5; D: .; V: TRBV29-1; size: once; DNA: TGCAGCGAGAGGACAGCACAAGAGACCCAGTACTTC; CDR3: CSERTAQETQYF
J: TRBJ2-7; D: TRBD2; V: TRBV20-1; size: many; DNA: TGCAGTGCTTCTCCTCTACTAGCGGGAGGGGTGAACTACGAGCAGTACTTC; CDR3: CSASPLLAGGVNYEQYF
J: TRBJ1-1; D: .; V: TRBV18; size: .; DNA: TGTGCCAGCTCACAGGGGCCGGACACTGAAGCTTTCTTT; CDR3: CASSQGPDTEAFF
J: TRBJ2-1; D: TRBD2; V: TRBV20-1; size: .; DNA: TGCAGTGCGAGAAGACTAGCGGGAGTGAGTGAGCAGTTCTTC; CDR3: CSARRLAGVSEQFF
J: TRBJ1-2; D: TRBD1; V: TRBV5-1; size: .; DNA: TGCGCCAGCAGCCCACTGACAGGGGGCGACTACACCTTC; CDR3: CASSPLTGGDYTF
J: TRBJ1-4; D: TRBD1; V: TRBV2; size: once; DNA: TGTGCCAGCAGTCTTGGGACAGGGGGACTGTTTTTT; CDR3: CASSLGTGGLFF
J: TRBJ2-5; D: TRBD2; V: TRBV7-6; size: few; DNA: TGTGCCAGCAGCACGGGACTAGCGGGAGTAGAGACCCAGTACTTC; CDR3: CASSTGLAGVETQYF
J: TRBJ2-7; D: .; V: TRBV6-6; size: once; DNA: TGTGCCAGCAGTTACGCGGCACCGTCGCACTACGAGCAGTACTTC; CDR3: CASSYAAPSHYEQYF
J: TRBJ2-7; D: TRBD1; V: TRBV9; size: .; DNA: TGTGCCAGCAGCCCACGACGACTCCGGGACAGGGGATTCGAGCAGTACTTC; CDR3: CASSPRRLRDRGFEQYF
J: TRBJ1-6; D: TRBD1; V: TRBV28; size: .; DNA: TGTGCCAGCAGTTTGCGTCCGGGACAGCCCAATTCACCCCTCCACTTT; CDR3: CASSLRPGQPNSPLHF
J: TRBJ1-1; D: .; V: TRBV9; size: .; DNA: TGTGCCAGCAGCGTAGCTTCCAACACTGAAGCTTTCTTT; CDR3: CASSVASNTEAFF
J: TRBJ1-1; D: .; V: TRBV20-1; size: .; DNA: TGCAGTGCTAGACAGGGGCTAGACACTGAAGCTTTCTTT; CDR3: CSARQGLDTEAFF
J: TRBJ2-7; D: .; V: TRBV20-1; size: .; DNA: TGCAGTGCCCACCAAGGGGGTGCCGACATTGCCTACGAGCAGTACTTC; CDR3: CSAHQGGADIAYEQYF
J: TRBJ2-4; D: .; V: TRBV27; size: .; DNA: TGTGCCAGCAGTCCCAGACCTCGGACAGACCTAACCAAAAACATTCAGTACTTC; CDR3: CASSPRPRTDLTKNIQYF
J: TRBJ1-5; D: .; V: TRBV27; size: .; DNA: TGTGCCAGCAGTTTATGGGCAGGACATCAGCCCCAGCATTTT; CDR3: CASSLWAGHQPQHF
J: TRBJ2-1; D: TRBD1; V: TRBV12-3/TRBV12-4; size: .; DNA: TGTGCCAGCAGTTTTGTACAGGGGGCCGGTGAGCAGTTCTTC; CDR3: CASSFVQGAGEQFF
J: TRBJ2-3; D: .; V: TRBV19; size: .; DNA: TGTGCCAGTAGTTACGTGAAAGATACGCAGTATTTT; CDR3: CASSYVKDTQYF
J: TRBJ2-7; D: .; V: TRBV15; size: few; DNA: TGTGCCACCAGTAGTGTTAGGCGGGGACTGGTCGAGCAGTACTTC; CDR3: CATSSVRRGLVEQYF
J: TRBJ1-4; D: .; V: TRBV4-3; size: .; DNA: TGCGCCAGCAGCCAAGGGAGAGGGGCTGAAAAACTGTTTTTT; CDR3: CASSQGRGAEKLFF